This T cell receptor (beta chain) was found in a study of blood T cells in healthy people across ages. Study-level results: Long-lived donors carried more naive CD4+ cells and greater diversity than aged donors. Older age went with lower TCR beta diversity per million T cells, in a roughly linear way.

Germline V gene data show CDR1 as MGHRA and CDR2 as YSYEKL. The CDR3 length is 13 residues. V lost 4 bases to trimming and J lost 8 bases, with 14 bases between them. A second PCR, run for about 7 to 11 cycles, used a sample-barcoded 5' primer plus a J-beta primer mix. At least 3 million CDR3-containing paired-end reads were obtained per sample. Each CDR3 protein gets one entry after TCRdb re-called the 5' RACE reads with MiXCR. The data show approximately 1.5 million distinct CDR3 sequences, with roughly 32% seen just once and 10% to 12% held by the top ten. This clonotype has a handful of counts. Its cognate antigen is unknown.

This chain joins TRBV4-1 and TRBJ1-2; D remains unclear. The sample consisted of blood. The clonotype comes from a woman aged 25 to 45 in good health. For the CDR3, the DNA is TGCGCCAGCAGCCCCAATCCTATTGGCGGCTACACCTTC. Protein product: CASSPNPIGGYTF.